The clone carrying this T cell receptor beta chain was seen only a few times. Its antigen is as yet unknown. This sample stems from a study of T-cell reconstitution after alpha-beta-depleted transplantation in children. Overall study results and limits: At around two months after transplant, the alpha-beta T cells were reportedly derived from several hundred expanded clones that came from non-depleted graft cells. Newly produced T cells mostly provided counts and TCRbeta diversity after one year, as hyperexpanded clones declined. Recipient T cells and thymic progenitors that survived were the source of the high TCRbeta diversity seen at day 60 in some patients.

V lost 0 bases to trimming and J lost 4 bases, with 15 bases between them. There are 15 residues in the CDR3. Germline values: CDR1 DFQATT, CDR2 SNEGSKA (reference sequence). Molecular barcoding with unique molecular identifiers was used for the TCRbeta library. TCRdb analysed the PCR reads with MiXCR anew, one entry per CDR3 protein. The sample comprises about 980,000 distinct CDR3 sequences, about 31% of which are singletons, and about 28% rests with the top ten. J is TRBJ1-2 and V is TRBV20-1; D remains ambiguous. The receptor was isolated from a boy under two years old who had a stem cell transplant for SCID, so the T cells may come from the graft donor. The material was PBMCs, mostly from graft donor cells, obtained 360 days after TCRalphabeta/CD19-depleted stem cell transplant. The CDR3 is CSAREWERGRYGYTF. In nucleotides, the CDR3 is TGCAGTGCTAGAGAGTGGGAGCGTGGACGCTATGGCTACACCTTC.